The rows below give T cell receptor beta chains drawn from one sample of a study of cytomegalovirus exposure and HLA in healthy donors. Assay: immunoSEQ multiplex PCR; the TCRdb copy retains only in-frame clones and omits some. The sample consists of tens of thousands of clones, roughly 94% of them appearing once. Sequenced material: PBMCs. All receptors derive from a man between 18 and 29 years old in good health and CMV-seropositive. The conserved cysteine and the conserved F or W are not part of the CDR3 here.

CDR3	V
AWSAAVSYSYEQY	TRBV30
ASSFLQGAANTEAF	TRBV7-2
ASSSPGLTRDTEAF	TRBV28
ASRPGTDEQY	TRBV2
ASSLGDSAGEQY	TRBV5-1
ASSPLRNTEAF	TRBV11-2
ASSTSGGAGDTQY	TRBV7-2
ASSHRGGPLKKLF	TRBV6-4
ASRDRGPGTEAF	TRBV28
ASSYSRQGPEAF	TRBV6-5
AWRGTGGFGYGYT	TRBV30
ASSLTQAGGLGEQY	TRBV7-9
ASTPRGGWDTNYGYT	TRBV11-2
SVRAGEFYNEQF	TRBV29-1
ASGDNYNEQF	TRBV4-2
ASSLRVDSLRMEQY	TRBV27
ASSIDRGHSDTQY	TRBV5-4
ASSLQVENEQY	TRBV7-2
ASRRGENTEAF	TRBV23-1
ASSLVREGYEQY	TRBV11-2
ASSPRGGEYGNTIY	TRBV4-2
ASSRGSPSYEQY	TRBV5-6
ASSPRGGLIYNEQF	TRBV28
ASSQWDEGDQPQH	TRBV21-1
ASKVGTSAPTGETQY	TRBV27
ASSVATGGQETQY	TRBV2
ASSASGTRANYGYT	TRBV5-8
ASSELAGADTQY	TRBV6-1
ASSYGLAGVNEQY	TRBV6-6
ASSQDPVLAGHRETQY	TRBV4-1
AGKTGTGGNTIY	TRBV30
ASSLTVNYEQY	TRBV7-9
ASSTGLAFSYEQY	TRBV19
ASSLGQRDRGIETQY	TRBV7-8
SVIGTGNTEAF	TRBV29-1
ASSEFRTGANNEQF	TRBV6-1
ASSPRDISGNTIY	TRBV18
ASRTGTPETQY	TRBV28
ASSLTQAYYGYT	TRBV7-2
ASSLGGKDTQY	TRBV7-2
ASSFGNEKLF	TRBV7-2
ASSRSGGVVNEQF	TRBV19
ASSPHRGPTDTQY	TRBV9
ASSIVAGVGTDTQY	TRBV19
ASSPTDRGLAEQF	TRBV6-4
ASSSDRLYSNQPQH	TRBV28
ASSVTGYNEQF	TRBV11-1
ASSQDRLAGVVTGELF	TRBV4-1
ASSLGGLTDTQY	TRBV7-2